This T cell receptor (beta chain) comes out of a study of OX40 agonist ivuxolimab in advanced cancers. The CDR3 totals 14 residues. V lost 2 bases and J lost 4, with 9 bases in between. Germline CDR1 is SGDLS and CDR2 is YYNGEE. Only in-frame clones appear in the TCRdb table, and some are missing; sequencing was by immunoSEQ multiplex PCR. Among under 20,000 clones listed, 65% to 90% were seen once. This sequence joins TRBV9 and TRBJ1-4, with D hard to call. The source is an adult with an advanced solid tumor such as melanoma, head and neck, liver or kidney cancer. The sequences come from CD4+ or CD8+ T cells sorted from blood, collected in a trial of the OX40 agonist ivuxolimab. The CDR3: CASSVGSINEKLFF. The CDR3 DNA reads TGTGCCAGCAGCGTGGGGAGCATTAATGAAAAACTGTTTTTT.